This record covers a single TCR beta chain. Methods used by the authors: The assay estimated nucleated cells by amplifying reference gene primers. The table came from immunoSEQ multiplex PCR; TCRdb's copy has only in-frame clones and leaves some out. V and J calls and clone size follow that table, whereas D and trimming were derived from the DNA. The sample has more than 100,000 clones; 78% are singletons. CDR3 length equals 14 residues. With 2 bases removed from V and 4 bases from J, the gap between germline ends came to 12 bases. The germline gives CDR1 SGDLS, CDR2 YYNGEE. The sample originates from a study of blood T cell repertoires in COVID-19. The overall study: Specimens from acute and convalescent COVID-19 originated in the United States, Italy and Spain. Nucleic acid was either cDNA or gDNA, and it came from T cells, B-cell-depleted T cells, or PBMCs.

This chain uses TRBV9 with TRBJ1-2; a possible D gene is TRBD1 (5 bases). Specimen: peripheral blood. The receptor's source is a man aged 70-80 years with acute or convalescent COVID-19. The CDR3 sequence: CASSVRDLSYGYTF. CDR3 in DNA: TGTGCCAGCAGCGTCAGGGATTTAAGCTATGGCTACACCTTC.